This T cell receptor beta chain was sequenced in a study of CD8+ T cells in alopecia areata. Study background: Each day, treated patients took oral tofacitinib twice, at 5 to 10 mg per dose.

Treatment specified: oral pan-JAK inhibitor, 5-10 mg twice daily. Following RNA extraction, reverse transcription yielded cDNA that acted as the sequencing template. Some clones are missing from TCRdb's copy, which holds only in-frame ones; the method was immunoSEQ multiplex PCR. Of 210,000 or so clones listed, approximately 67% are singletons. Germline CDR1 is SNHLY and CDR2 is FYNNEI. V lost 1 base and J 9 bases, leaving 10 bases between the germline ends. The CDR3 runs to 14 residues. The clonotype comes from a human donor with alopecia areata. This chain connects TRBV2 to TRBJ1-6, with D perhaps TRBD1 (5 bases). Specimen: CD4+ T cells sorted from blood, collected at week 44, from a patient treated with tofacitinib. CDR3 protein: CASSEGQGSSPLHF. DNA of the CDR3: TGTGCCAGCAGTGAAGGGCAGGGAAGTTCACCCCTCCACTTT.